The clone carrying this TCR beta chain has only a few counts. Its antigen is still unknown. This specimen belongs to a study of PD-1 blockade in mismatch repair-deficient tumors. Overall study: Enrolled about 2012-2016, patients had progressing, pretreated mismatch repair-deficient cancers of 12 types. Study-wide findings and caveats: Tumor-resident clones, often undetectable pretreatment in blood, expanded then contracted after pembrolizumab.

The CDR3 consists of 13 residues. Trimming removed 3 bases from V and 7 bases from J; junction bases left unmatched: 1. Looked up from germline, CDR1 is SEHNR and CDR2 is FQNEAQ (reference sequence). Libraries were prepared by immunoSEQ multiplex PCR; TCRdb keeps only in-frame clonotypes and omits some of them. The sample holds about 79,000 clones; approximately 80% are singletons and the top ten take less than 6.5%. The clonotype originates from an adult with mismatch repair-deficient cancer. This chain connects TRBV7-9 to TRBJ1-5, with 9 bases aligning to TRBD1. This material consisted of peripheral blood, taken 44 weeks after starting pembrolizumab. The CDR3 is CASSLDRGQPQHF. The CDR3 nucleotides read TGTGCCAGCAGCTTGGACAGGGGCCAGCCCCAGCATTTT.